Presented here are 22 T cell receptor beta chains from one specimen sequenced in a study of spatial heterogeneity in lung cancer. Described time point: blood at routine non-recurrence follow-up after resection. TCRdb called the 5' RACE reads again in MiXCR, with one record for every CDR3 protein. The sample holds about 70,000 distinct CDR3 sequences, roughly 9% seen once. Sample: PBMCs, taken at follow-up. Every receptor here comes from a female donor with early-stage non-small cell lung cancer.

CDR3 bases: TGCAGTGCTAGTGGGACGACAGGGAGCTCTGGGGCCAACGTCCTGACTTTC. This encodes CSASGTTGSSGANVLTF. This sequence joins TRBV20-1 and TRBJ2-6, with 7 bases fitting TRBD1. Germline V lookup: CDR1 DFQATT, CDR2 SNEGSKA (reference sequence). The CDR3 has 17 residues. V shed 3 bases and J 0 bases; nucleotides not matched to a gene: 8.

The V and J genes are TRBV20-1 and TRBJ2-7; TRBD1 is a possible D gene (5 bases). V lost 0 bases, J lost 5 bases, and 14 bases lay in between. The CDR3 covers 14 residues. Germline V gene sequence: CDR1 DFQATT, CDR2 SNEGSKA (reference sequence). CDR3 loop: CSARDLGAANEQYF. DNA of the CDR3: TGCAGTGCTAGAGATCTTGGGGCTGCTAACGAGCAGTACTTC.

This clonotype was seen at least ten times. CDR3 sequence (DNA): TGTGCCTGGAGTACGGGAGAGAACACCGGGGAGCTGTTTTTT. Amino acids: CAWSTGENTGELFF. The rearrangement uses TRBV30 and TRBJ2-2; TRBD2 is a possible D gene (6 bases). Trimming cost V 2 bases and J 1 base, with 8 bases left between them. Germline assignment: CDR1 GTSNPN and CDR2 SVGIG (reference sequence). The CDR3 is 14 residues long. Based on the CDR3 plus reference TRBV30 and TRBJ2-2, the full variable domain is SQTIHQWPATLVQPVGSPLSLECTVEGTSNPNLYWYRQAAGRGLQLLFYSVGIGQISSEVPQNLSASRPQDRQFILSSKKLLLSDSGFYLCAWSTGENTGELFFGEGSRLTVL.

There are many counts of this clonotype. The genes are TRBV7-8 and TRBJ2-3; 10 bases match TRBD1. J lost 2 bases, V lost 0 bases, and 2 bases had no gene match. The CDR3 loop spans 16 amino acids. Per germline, CDR1 SGHVS and CDR2 FQNEAQ. DNA for the CDR3: TGTGCCAGCAGCTTAGCCGGGACAGGGGACACAGATACGCAGTATTTT. Its translation is CASSLAGTGDTDTQYF.

This clonotype was seen at least ten times. The J gene is TRBJ2-1, the V gene TRBV7-3; D not resolved. Trimming pared 6 bases from V and 0 bases from J, leaving 9 bases between. Germline V gene lookup returns CDR1 SGHTA and CDR2 FQGTGA. The CDR3 sequence is 14 residues long. The CDR3: CASSKDSSYNEQFF. The CDR3 DNA reads TGTGCCAGCAGTAAAGATAGCTCCTACAATGAGCAGTTCTTC.

This clonotype was seen ten or more times. The chain carries TRBV10-3 and TRBJ2-2, with D possibly matching TRBD2 (6 bases). This CDR3 comprises 14 residues. Germline V gene lookup returns CDR1 ENHRY and CDR2 SYGVKD. Trimming took off 5 bases at V and 3 bases at J, with 10 bases between the two ends. The CDR3 region is CAISPGGDTGELFF. The CDR3, as DNA: TGTGCCATCAGTCCCGGGGGAGACACCGGGGAGCTGTTTTTT.

This clonotype was recorded many times. The chain uses TRBV29-1 and TRBJ2-7; 8 bases line up with TRBD2. Trimming removed 6 bases from V and 4 bases from J; junction bases left unmatched: 8. CDR3 length: 13 amino acids. Germline lookup yields CDR1 SQVTM and CDR2 ANQGSEA. The CDR3 nucleotides read TGCAGCGTGCCGACTAGCGTTGTATACGAGCAGTACTTC. Its protein is CSVPTSVVYEQYF.

The chain links TRBV7-3 to TRBJ2-5; 7 bases line up with TRBD1. The ends lost 4 bases at V and 5 bases at J; junction bases unmatched: 4. The CDR3 is 13 amino acids. In germline, CDR1 is SGHTA, CDR2 FQGTGA. CDR3 residues: CASSSDRAETQYF. The CDR3 coding sequence is TGTGCCAGCAGCTCTGACAGGGCGGAGACCCAGTACTTC.

Ten or more counts support this clonotype. The J gene is TRBJ1-4, the V gene TRBV6-1; D not certain. V gave up 2 bases and J gave up 0 bases, with 10 bases separating them. Per the germline V gene, CDR1 is MNHNS and CDR2 is SASEGT. This CDR3 has 16 amino acids. CDR3 sequence (DNA): TGTGCCAGCAGTGAACGGGCACCTGCAACTAATGAAAAACTGTTTTTT. This translates into CASSERAPATNEKLFF.

This clonotype was observed at least ten times. J is TRBJ2-5 and V is TRBV6-5; 9 bases match TRBD2. The CDR3 is made up of 15 amino acids. V lost 7 bases and J lost 0; bases outside the gene matches: 6. Germline loops: CDR1 MNHEY, CDR2 SVGAGI. CDR3: CASTPLAGDQETQYF. The CDR3 DNA reads TGTGCCAGCACTCCATTAGCGGGAGACCAAGAGACCCAGTACTTC.

This clonotype was observed many times. V is TRBV4-1 and J is TRBJ2-7; D gene ambiguous. CDR1 and CDR2 from the germline V gene are MGHRA and YSYEKL. The V gene lost 0 bases and the J gene lost 7 bases, with 7 bases spanning the gap. CDR3 length: 12 amino acids. The DNA for the CDR3 is TGCGCCAGCAGCCAAGACTTAAGAGAGCAGTACTTC. Residues: CASSQDLREQYF.

This clonotype was counted many times. The chain recombines TRBV9 with TRBJ1-6; no reliable D call. CDR1 SGDLS and CDR2 YYNGEE come from the germline V gene. Trimming shortened V by 2 bases and J by 5 bases, and 8 bases separated the two germline ends. CDR3 length: 14 residues. The CDR3 DNA sequence: TGTGCCAGCAGCGTCGGGCCCAATAATTCACCCCTCCACTTT. Its translation: CASSVGPNNSPLHF.

There are many counts of this clonotype. V gene TRBV3-1 combines with J gene TRBJ2-4; 12 nucleotides match TRBD2. This CDR3 has 17 residues. Germline CDR1 is LGHDT and CDR2 is YNNKEL (reference sequence). The V and J ends lost 1 base and 5 bases, in that order; junction bases with no gene match: 6. The CDR3 region is CASSQAGSSGRENIQYF. The CDR3 coding sequence is TGTGCCAGCAGCCAAGCTGGTTCTAGCGGGAGGGAAAACATTCAGTACTTC. Looking up the rest from reference TRBV3-1 and TRBJ2-4 gives the full variable domain: DTAVSQTPKYLVTQMGNDKSIKCEQNLGHDTMYWYKQDSKKFLKIMFSYNNKELIINETVPNRFSPKSPDKAHLNLHINSLELGDSAVYFCASSQAGSSGRENIQYFGAGTRLSVL.

This clonotype was seen ten or more times. This chain joins TRBV6-5 and TRBJ1-1; D is possibly TRBD1 (6 bases). Germline values: CDR1 MNHEY, CDR2 SVGAGI. The ends were cut back, 2 bases at V and 2 bases at J, with 9 bases in the middle. CDR3 length: 14 amino acids. The CDR3: CASSYETGNTEAFF. The DNA of the CDR3 is TGTGCCAGCAGTTACGAGACAGGAAACACTGAAGCTTTCTTT.

At least ten counts were recorded for this clonotype. V and J are TRBV9 and TRBJ1-4; D is possibly TRBD1 (6 bases). Germline V CDR1 and CDR2: SGDLS, YYNGEE. V was pared by 2 bases and J by 8 bases, with 16 bases between. The CDR3 is made up of 15 amino acids. The CDR3 loop is CASSVVLPGEEKLFF. The CDR3 DNA sequence: TGTGCCAGCAGCGTGGTTCTACCAGGGGAGGAAAAACTGTTTTTT.

This clonotype was recorded at least ten times. This chain joins TRBV5-1 and TRBJ1-2; the D gene is possibly TRBD1 (5 bases). The germline gives CDR1 SGHRS, CDR2 YFSETQ. This CDR3 comprises 15 residues. Trimming pared 4 bases from V and 4 bases from J, leaving 17 bases between. CDR3 sequence (DNA): TGCGCCAGCAGCACTGCCCGCGGGGGATTCTATGGCTACACCTTC. Protein: CASSTARGGFYGYTF.

This clonotype was observed many times. J is TRBJ2-6 and V is TRBV5-4; 7 positions match TRBD1. J was trimmed by 2 bases and V by 2 bases; bases with no gene match: 4. Germline V gene lookup returns CDR1 SGHNT and CDR2 YYREEE (reference sequence). This CDR3 region has 16 residues. As DNA, the CDR3 is TGTGCCAGCAGCTTAACCAGGGGGACTGGGGCCAACGTCCTGACTTTC. Amino acids: CASSLTRGTGANVLTF.

Of note for this clonotype: Given a much more abundant clone one base away, this may be a read error. This chain uses TRBV20-1 with TRBJ2-7; D might be TRBD2 (7 bases). The CDR3 has 15 residues. Germline V gives CDR1 DFQATT, CDR2 SNEGSKA (reference sequence). V was trimmed by 8 bases and J by 6 bases, leaving 26 bases between them. The CDR3 loop is CSTGGAGQPTTEQYF. CDR3 DNA sequence: TGCAGTACTGGGGGGGCCGGACAGCCGACGACCGAGCAGTACTTC.

This clonotype has ten or more counts. This chain connects TRBV5-4 to TRBJ2-7, with D possibly being TRBD2 (6 bases). Germline-derived CDR1 and CDR2 are SGHNT and YYREEE (reference sequence). The CDR3 is made up of 16 amino acids. V was shortened by 5 bases and J by 1 base, with 19 bases between the two germline ends. CDR3 region: CASSPAYGSGSYEQYF. Here the CDR3 DNA reads TGTGCCAGCAGTCCTGCTTACGGGAGTGGGTCCTACGAGCAGTACTTC.

The sample holds a few counts of this clonotype. This sequence joins TRBV28 and TRBJ2-1; a weak D match, TRBD1 (5 bases). Trimming shortened V by 11 bases and J by 0 bases, and 8 bases separated the two germline ends. The germline V gene encodes CDR1 MDHEN and CDR2 SYDVKM. The CDR3 spans 12 residues. CDR3 bases: TGTGCCGGTGGGGCCTCCTACAATGAGCAGTTCTTC. Its protein is CAGGASYNEQFF.

This clonotype was detected only a few times. V is TRBV5-1 and J is TRBJ2-7, with 8 bases fitting TRBD2. V was clipped by 3 bases and J by 0 bases; unmatched bases: 2. This CDR3 has 14 residues. Germline CDR1 SGHRS, CDR2 YFSETQ. CDR3 nucleotides: TGCGCCAGCAGCTGGAGCGGGAGCTCCTACGAGCAGTACTTC. It is translated as CASSWSGSSYEQYF.

This clonotype was counted many times. The V call is TRBV27, the J call TRBJ1-4, with D possibly matching TRBD1 (5 bases). Germline V CDR1 and CDR2: MNHEY, SMNVEV (reference sequence). V was clipped by 0 bases and J by 0 bases, with 11 bases between them. This CDR3 has 17 residues. Here the CDR3 reads CASSLSGDWATNEKLFF. The CDR3 DNA reads as TGTGCCAGCAGTTTATCAGGGGATTGGGCAACTAATGAAAAACTGTTTTTT. Full variable domain (missing parts from reference TRBV27 and TRBJ1-4): EAQVTQNPRYLITVTGKKLTVTCSQNMNHEYMSWYRQDPGLGLRQIYYSMNVEVTDKGDVPEGYKVSRKEKRNFPLILESPSPNQTSLYFCASSLSGDWATNEKLFFGSGTQLSVL.